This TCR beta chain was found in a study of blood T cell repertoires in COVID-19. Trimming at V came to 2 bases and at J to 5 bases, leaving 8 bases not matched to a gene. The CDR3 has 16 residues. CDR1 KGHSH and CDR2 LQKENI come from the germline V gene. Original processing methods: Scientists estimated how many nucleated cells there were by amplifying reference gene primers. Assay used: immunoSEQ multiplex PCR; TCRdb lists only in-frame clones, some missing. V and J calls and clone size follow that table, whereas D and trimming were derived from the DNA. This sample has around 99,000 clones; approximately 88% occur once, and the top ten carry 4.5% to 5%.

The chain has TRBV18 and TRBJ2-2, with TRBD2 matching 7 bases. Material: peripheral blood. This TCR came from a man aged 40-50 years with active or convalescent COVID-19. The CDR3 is CASSPRRELSTGELFF. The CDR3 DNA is TGTGCCAGCTCACCAAGGCGGGAGTTATCGACCGGGGAGCTGTTTTTT.